The TCR beta chain described here comes from a study of cytomegalovirus exposure and HLA in healthy donors. Study information: Samples from HLA-typed donors yielded about 85 million unique TCRs in an early data release.

To note about this clone: Antigen unknown.

The CDR3 contains 16 residues. After removal of 4 bases from V and 2 bases from J, the junction contained 2 bases not matched to a gene. From germline, CDR1 is SGHRS and CDR2 YFSETQ. Study-wide results and limits: Previously analyzed data showed that most TCR beta V segments were productive at a frequency of about 87% or about 30%. Analyses of presence and absence presupposed an approximately uniform sequencing depth across donors.

In the PCR, 60 Vbeta and 13 Jbeta primers were used. Here immunoSEQ multiplex PCR was the method, and the copy in TCRdb shows in-frame clones only, minus some. The listing records roughly 76,000 clones. The rearrangement joins TRBV5-1 to TRBJ2-1; TRBD2 agrees at 14 bases. The sample was PBMCs. The origin of this receptor is a female donor in good health and CMV-seropositive. CDR3 in amino acids: CASSQGLAGAYNEQFF. CDR3 nucleotide sequence: TGCGCCAGCAGCCAGGGACTAGCGGGGGCCTACAATGAGCAGTTCTTC.